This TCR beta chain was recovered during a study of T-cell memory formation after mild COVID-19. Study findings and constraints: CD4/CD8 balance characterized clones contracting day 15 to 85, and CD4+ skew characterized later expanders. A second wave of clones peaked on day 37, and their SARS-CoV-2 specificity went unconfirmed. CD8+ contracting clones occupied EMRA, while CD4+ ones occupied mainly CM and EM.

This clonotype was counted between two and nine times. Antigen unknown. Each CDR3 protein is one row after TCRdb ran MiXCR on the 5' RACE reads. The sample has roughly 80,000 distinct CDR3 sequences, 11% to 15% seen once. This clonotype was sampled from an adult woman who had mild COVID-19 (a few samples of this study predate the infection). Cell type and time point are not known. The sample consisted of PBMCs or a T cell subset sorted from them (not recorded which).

The CDR3, as DNA: TGTGCCAGCAGCTTCGATCCTGAGCCCCCCGGGGAGCTGTTTTTT. Translated, it gives CASSFDPEPPGELFF. The chain joins TRBV5-5 to TRBJ2-2; no clear D. The germline gives CDR1 SGHKS, CDR2 YYEKEE (reference sequence). V lost 2 bases to trimming and J lost 6 bases, with 14 bases between them. The CDR3 totals 15 residues.